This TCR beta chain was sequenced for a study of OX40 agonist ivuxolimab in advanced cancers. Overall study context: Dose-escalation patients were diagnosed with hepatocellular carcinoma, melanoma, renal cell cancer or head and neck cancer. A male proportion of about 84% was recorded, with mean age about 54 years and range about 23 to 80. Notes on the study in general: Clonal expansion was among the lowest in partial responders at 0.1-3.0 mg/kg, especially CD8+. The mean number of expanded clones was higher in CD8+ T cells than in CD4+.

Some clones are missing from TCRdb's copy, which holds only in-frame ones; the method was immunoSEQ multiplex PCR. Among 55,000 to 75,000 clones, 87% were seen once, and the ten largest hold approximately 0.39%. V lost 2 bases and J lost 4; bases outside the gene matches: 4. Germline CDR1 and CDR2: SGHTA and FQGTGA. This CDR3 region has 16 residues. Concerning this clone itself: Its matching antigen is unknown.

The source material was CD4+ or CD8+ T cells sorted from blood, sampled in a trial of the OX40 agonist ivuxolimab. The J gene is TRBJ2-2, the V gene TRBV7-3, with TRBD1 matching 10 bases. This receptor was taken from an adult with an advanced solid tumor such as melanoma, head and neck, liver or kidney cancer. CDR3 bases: TGTGCCAGCAGCTTAGCCGGGACAGGGGTCACCGGGGAGCTGTTTTTT. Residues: CASSLAGTGVTGELFF.